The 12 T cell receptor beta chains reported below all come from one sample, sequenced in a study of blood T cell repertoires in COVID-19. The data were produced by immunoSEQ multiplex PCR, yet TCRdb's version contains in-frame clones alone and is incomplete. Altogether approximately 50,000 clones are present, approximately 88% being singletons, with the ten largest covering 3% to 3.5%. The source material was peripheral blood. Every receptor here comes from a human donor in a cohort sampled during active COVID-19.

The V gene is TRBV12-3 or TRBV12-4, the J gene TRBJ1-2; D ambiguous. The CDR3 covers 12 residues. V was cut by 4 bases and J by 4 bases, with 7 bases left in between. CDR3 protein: CASSSDFYGYTF. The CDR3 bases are TGTGCCAGCAGTTCAGATTTCTATGGCTACACCTTC.

The CDR3 region is CASSQVAGGSYEQYF. The CDR3 DNA reads as TGCGCCAGCAGCCAAGTAGCGGGAGGTTCCTACGAGCAGTACTTC. V usage is TRBV4-1 and J usage is TRBJ2-7; 10 bases agree with TRBD2. The germline gives CDR1 MGHRA, CDR2 YSYEKL. CDR3 length: 15 amino acids. Trimming took 1 base from V and 1 from J; bases not matched to a gene: 1.

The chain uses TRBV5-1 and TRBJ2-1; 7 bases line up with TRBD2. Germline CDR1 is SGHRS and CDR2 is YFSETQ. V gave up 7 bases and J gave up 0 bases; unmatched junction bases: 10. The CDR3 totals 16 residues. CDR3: CASLVRGVLSYNEQFF. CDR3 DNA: TGCGCCAGCCTCGTCCGGGGGGTTCTCTCCTACAATGAGCAGTTCTTC.

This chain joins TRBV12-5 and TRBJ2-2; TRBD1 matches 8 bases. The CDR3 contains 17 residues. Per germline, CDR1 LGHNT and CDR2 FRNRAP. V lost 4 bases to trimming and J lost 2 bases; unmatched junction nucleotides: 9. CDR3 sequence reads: CASGSPPGQANTGELFF. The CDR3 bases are TGTGCTAGTGGTTCACCCCCGGGACAGGCTAACACCGGGGAGCTGTTTTTT. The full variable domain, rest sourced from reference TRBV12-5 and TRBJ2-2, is DARVTQTPRHKVTEMGQEVTMRCQPILGHNTVFWYRQTMMQGLELLAYFRNRAPLDDSGMPKDRFSAEMPDATLATLKIQPSEPRDSAVYFCASGSPPGQANTGELFFGEGSRLTVL.

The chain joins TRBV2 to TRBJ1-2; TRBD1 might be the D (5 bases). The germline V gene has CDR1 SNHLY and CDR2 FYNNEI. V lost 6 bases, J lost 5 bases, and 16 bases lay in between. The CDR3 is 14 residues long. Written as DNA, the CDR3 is TGTGCCAGCAGGCGGCGGGGCGGAATATATGGCTACACCTTC. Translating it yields CASRRRGGIYGYTF. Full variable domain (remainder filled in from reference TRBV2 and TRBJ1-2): EPEVTQTPSHQVTQMGQEVILRCVPISNHLYFYWYRQILGQKVEFLVSFYNNEISEKSEIFDDQFSVERPDGSNFTLKIRSTKLEDSAMYFCASRRRGGIYGYTFGSGTRLTVV.

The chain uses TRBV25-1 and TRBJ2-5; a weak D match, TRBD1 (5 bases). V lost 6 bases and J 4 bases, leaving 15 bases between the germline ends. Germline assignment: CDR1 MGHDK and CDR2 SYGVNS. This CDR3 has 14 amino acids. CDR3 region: CASRGKGRGETQYF. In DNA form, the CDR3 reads TGTGCCAGCAGGGGTAAGGGGCGTGGAGAGACCCAGTACTTC.

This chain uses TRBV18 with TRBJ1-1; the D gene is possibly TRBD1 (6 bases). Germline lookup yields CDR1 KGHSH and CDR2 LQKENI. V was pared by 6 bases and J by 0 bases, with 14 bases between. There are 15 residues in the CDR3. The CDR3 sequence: CASSSGTGMNTEAFF. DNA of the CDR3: TGTGCCAGCTCGAGCGGCACAGGGATGAACACTGAAGCTTTCTTT.

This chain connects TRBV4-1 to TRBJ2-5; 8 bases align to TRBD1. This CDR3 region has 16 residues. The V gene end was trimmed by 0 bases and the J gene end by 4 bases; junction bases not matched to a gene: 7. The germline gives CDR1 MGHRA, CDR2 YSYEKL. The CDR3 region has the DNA TGCGCCAGCAGCCAAGACCTCTATACAGGGGGAGAGACCCAGTACTTC. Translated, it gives CASSQDLYTGGETQYF.

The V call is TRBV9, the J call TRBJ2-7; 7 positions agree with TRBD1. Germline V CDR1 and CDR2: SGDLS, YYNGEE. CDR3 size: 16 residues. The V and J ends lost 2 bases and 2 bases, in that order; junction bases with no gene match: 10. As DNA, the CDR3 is TGTGCCAGCAGCGTCGGACAGGCGGCGATCCCCTACGAGCAGTACTTC. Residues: CASSVGQAAIPYEQYF. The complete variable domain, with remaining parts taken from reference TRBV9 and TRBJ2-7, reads DSGVTQTPKHLITATGQRVTLRCSPRSGDLSVYWYQQSLDQGLQFLIQYYNGEERAKGNILERFSAQQFPDLHSELNLSSLELGDSALYFCASSVGQAAIPYEQYFGPGTRLTVT.

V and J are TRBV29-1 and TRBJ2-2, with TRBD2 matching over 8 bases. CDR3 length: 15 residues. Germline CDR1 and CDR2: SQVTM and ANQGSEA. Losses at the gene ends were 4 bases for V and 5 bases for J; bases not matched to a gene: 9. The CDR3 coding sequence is TGCAGCGTTGTCGGGCGGGGGGCGCTTACCGGGGAGCTGTTTTTT. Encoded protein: CSVVGRGALTGELFF.

CDR3: CASSLEGGDPYEQYF. The CDR3 nucleotides read TGCGCCAGCAGCTTGGAGGGAGGGGACCCCTACGAGCAGTACTTC. The V gene is TRBV5-1, the J gene TRBJ2-7, with 7 bases that match TRBD2. The V segment lost 0 bases and the J segment 2 bases; nucleotides outside the gene matches: 5. CDR1 is SGHRS, CDR2 YFSETQ, per germline. This CDR3 contains 15 residues.

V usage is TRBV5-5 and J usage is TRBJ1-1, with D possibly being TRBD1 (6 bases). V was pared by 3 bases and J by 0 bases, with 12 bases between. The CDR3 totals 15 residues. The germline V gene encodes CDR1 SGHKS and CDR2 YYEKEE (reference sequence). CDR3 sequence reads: CASSWGHGLNTEAFF. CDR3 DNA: TGTGCCAGCAGCTGGGGACACGGGTTGAACACTGAAGCTTTCTTT.